Following are 17 T cell receptor beta chains from one sample sequenced in a study of cytomegalovirus exposure and HLA in healthy donors. Amplification used 60 Vbeta primers and 13 Jbeta primers. TCRdb keeps only in-frame clones here, not all; method: immunoSEQ multiplex PCR. Its clone listing holds roughly 62,000 clones. The sequencing sample was made of PBMCs. These receptors all stem from a male donor in good health and CMV-seronegative.

V usage is TRBV11-2 and J usage is TRBJ2-7, with 10 bases aligning to TRBD2. V shed 3 bases, J shed 5 bases, and the junction held 16 bases outside the gene matches. The germline V gene encodes CDR1 SGHAT and CDR2 FQNNGV. The CDR3 is 18 residues long. The CDR3 region is CASSLSGGAVGFGDEQYF. The CDR3 bases are TGTGCCAGCAGCTTGAGCGGGGGGGCCGTCGGGTTTGGGGACGAGCAGTACTTC.

The chain links TRBV6-6 to TRBJ1-4; unclear D gene. Trimming removed 7 bases from V and 5 bases from J, with 14 bases in between. Germline V gene sequence: CDR1 MNHNY, CDR2 SVGAGI (reference sequence). CDR3 length: 14 residues. In nucleotides, the CDR3 is TGTGCCAGCACCGAAAGAGTGGTGAATGAAAAACTGTTTTTT. Amino acids: CASTERVVNEKLFF.

This chain connects TRBV6-5 to TRBJ2-7; D is possibly TRBD2 (6 bases). This CDR3 is 15 amino acids long. Germline CDR1 reads MNHEY; CDR2 reads SVGAGI. V lost 2 bases to trimming and J lost 2 bases, with 13 bases between them. The CDR3 region has the DNA TGTGCCAGCAGTTACGGGACTGCGGACACCTACGAGCAGTACTTC. Residues: CASSYGTADTYEQYF.

The chain recombines TRBV2 with TRBJ1-5; 7 nucleotides align to TRBD1. The CDR3 sequence is 14 residues long. V trimming: 0 bases; J trimming: 7 bases; junction bases outside the gene matches: 3. In germline, CDR1 is SNHLY, CDR2 FYNNEI. The CDR3 DNA reads as TGTGCCAGCAGTGAAGCAGGGGGCCAACAGCCCCAGCATTTT. Protein: CASSEAGGQQPQHF.

The V and J genes are TRBV4-2 and TRBJ2-5, with 7 bases that match TRBD2. V was clipped by 0 bases and J by 5 bases; unmatched bases: 6. The length of the CDR3 is 15 residues. Germline loops: CDR1 LGHNA, CDR2 YNFKEQ. The CDR3 DNA is TGTGCCAGCAGCCAAGACCAGCGGGGTGGGGAGACCCAGTACTTC. Translation: CASSQDQRGGETQYF.

This sequence joins TRBV11-2 and TRBJ2-1; D unresolved. Germline V CDR1 and CDR2: SGHAT, FQNNGV. V lost 3 bases, J lost 9 bases, and 12 bases lay in between. CDR3 length: 13 residues. The CDR3 nucleotides read TGTGCCAGCAGCTTCGACGGCGGTACTGAGCAGTTCTTC. This encodes CASSFDGGTEQFF.

This chain joins TRBV4-2 and TRBJ2-7; D call uncertain. Per germline, CDR1 LGHNA and CDR2 YNFKEQ. V dropped 5 bases and J dropped 0 bases, with 11 bases sitting between them. The CDR3 spans 14 residues. CDR3 DNA: TGTGCCAGCAGCAAAGGGCAACACTCCTACGAGCAGTACTTC. Translated, it gives CASSKGQHSYEQYF.

The chain uses TRBV11-3 and TRBJ2-5; 7 bases are a match to TRBD1. CDR1 is SGHNT and CDR2 is YENEEA in the germline V gene. CDR3 length: 13 residues. The V segment lost 5 bases and the J segment 3 bases; nucleotides outside the gene matches: 3. CDR3 in amino acids: CASSPGQKETQYF. CDR3 DNA: TGTGCCAGCAGCCCGGGACAGAAAGAGACCCAGTACTTC. Variable domain in full (rest from reference TRBV11-3 and TRBJ2-5): EAGVVQSPRYKIIEKKQPVAFWCNPISGHNTLYWYLQNLGQGPELLIRYENEEAVDDSQLPKDRFSAERLKGVDSTLKIQPAELGDSAVYLCASSPGQKETQYFGPGTRLLVL.

The chain carries TRBV7-9 and TRBJ1-4, with D possibly matching TRBD1 (5 bases). The CDR3 length is 15 residues. V lost 1 base, J lost 3 bases, and 9 bases lay in between. CDR1 SEHNR and CDR2 FQNEAQ come from the germline V gene (reference sequence). DNA of the CDR3: TGTGCCAGCAGCTTAGACGGGGGTGCTAATGAAAAACTGTTTTTT. As protein: CASSLDGGANEKLFF.

This chain joins TRBV20-1 and TRBJ2-1; a possible D gene is TRBD2 (5 bases). V lost 5 bases, J lost 5 bases, and 7 bases lay in between. The CDR3 spans 11 residues. CDR1 DFQATT and CDR2 SNEGSKA come from the germline V gene (reference sequence). The CDR3 protein is CSARRNNEQFF. CDR3 bases: TGCAGTGCTCGGAGGAACAATGAGCAGTTCTTC.

The V gene is TRBV12-5, the J gene TRBJ2-3; tentative D call: TRBD2 (6 bases). The CDR3 consists of 15 residues. The V gene lost 1 base and the J gene lost 4 bases, with 12 bases spanning the gap. Germline lookup yields CDR1 LGHNT and CDR2 FRNRAP. The CDR3 reads CASGLAGVGADTQYF. DNA of the CDR3: TGTGCTAGTGGTTTGGCGGGAGTTGGCGCAGATACGCAGTATTTT.

The chain links TRBV7-2 to TRBJ2-7; D unresolved. V gave up 5 bases and J gave up 7 bases, with 15 bases separating them. The germline CDR1 and CDR2 sequences are SGHTA and FQGNSA. The CDR3 spans 13 residues. This CDR3 is CASSQQSNGEQYF. The DNA for the CDR3 is TGTGCCAGCAGCCAACAGTCTAATGGGGAGCAGTACTTC.

The V and J genes are TRBV18 and TRBJ1-1; TRBD1 agrees at 7 bases. Germline V gene sequence: CDR1 KGHSH, CDR2 LQKENI. The CDR3 runs to 14 residues. Trimming removed 6 bases from V and 4 bases from J; junction bases left unmatched: 8. This CDR3 reads CASSLEQGSTEAFF. DNA of the CDR3: TGTGCCAGCTCCCTTGAACAGGGGAGCACTGAAGCTTTCTTT.

CDR3 nucleotides: TGTGCCAGCACTTTTAGCGCTAGCGGGGTCACCGGGGAGCTGTTTTTT. Its translation is CASTFSASGVTGELFF. The chain employs TRBV28 and TRBJ2-2, with 9 bases identical to TRBD2. Germline CDR1 reads MDHEN; CDR2 reads SYDVKM. This CDR3 has 16 amino acids. V trimming: 7 bases; J trimming: 4 bases; junction bases outside the gene matches: 10.

This chain joins TRBV27 and TRBJ2-6; D remains ambiguous. Between the trimmed V and J ends, which lost 2 bases and 0 bases, there was a span of 14 bases. The germline V gene encodes CDR1 MNHEY and CDR2 SMNVEV (reference sequence). This CDR3 region has 18 residues. CDR3 bases: TGTGCCAGCAGTTTAAAGCCATGGTTCGACTCTGGGGCCAACGTCCTGACTTTC. Amino acid sequence: CASSLKPWFDSGANVLTF.

The chain combines TRBV19 with TRBJ2-7; D gene unclear. Trimming cost V 3 bases and J 0 bases, with 12 bases left between them. Per the germline V gene, CDR1 is LNHDA and CDR2 is SQIVND (reference sequence). This CDR3 is built from 15 residues. The CDR3 sequence: CASSIVPRSSYEQYF. CDR3 nucleotides: TGTGCCAGTAGTATTGTTCCGCGGAGCTCCTACGAGCAGTACTTC.

CDR3 sequence reads: CASAQGLNTEAFF. Written as DNA, the CDR3 is TGTGCCAGCGCCCAGGGCCTGAACACTGAAGCTTTCTTT. This chain links TRBV14 with TRBJ1-1; D perhaps matches TRBD1 (5 bases). CDR1 and CDR2 (germline): SGHDN, FVKESK. The CDR3 runs 13 residues. The V end was cut by 8 bases, the J end by 0 bases, with 10 bases between.